A single sample gave rise to the 30 T cell receptor beta chains below, sequenced in a study of cytomegalovirus exposure and HLA in healthy donors. 60 Vbeta and 13 Jbeta primers were used in PCR. Libraries were prepared by immunoSEQ multiplex PCR; TCRdb keeps only in-frame clonotypes and omits some of them. The table includes around 78,000 clones, approximately 70% detected once. The source material was PBMCs. These receptors were obtained from a woman between 35 and 50 years old in good health and CMV-seropositive.

V usage is TRBV4-3 and J usage is TRBJ2-7; TRBD1 matches at 7 bases. Germline CDR1 LGHNA, CDR2 YSLEER. This CDR3 spans 16 amino acids. V was clipped by 1 base and J by 3 bases; unmatched bases: 9. In DNA, the CDR3 is TGCGCCAGCAGCCAAGGAGGTCAGGGGGTAGGCTACGAGCAGTACTTC. Its protein product is CASSQGGQGVGYEQYF.

The rearrangement joins TRBV7-6 to TRBJ1-6, with D perhaps matching TRBD1 (6 bases). The CDR3 has 14 amino acids. Germline V gene sequence: CDR1 SGHVS, CDR2 FNYEAQ. V was pared by 5 bases and J by 7 bases, with 12 bases between. Here the CDR3 reads CASSATGYNSPLHF. CDR3 coding DNA: TGTGCCAGCAGCGCCACAGGGTACAATTCACCCCTCCACTTT.

This clone turned up a few times. This sequence joins TRBV7-2 and TRBJ2-3, with 10 bases aligning to TRBD2. Germline lookup yields CDR1 SGHTA and CDR2 FQGNSA. This CDR3 is 18 amino acids long. Trimming removed 2 bases from V and 1 base from J; junction bases left unmatched: 9. CDR3: CASSLSSGSPIRTDTQYF. In DNA form, the CDR3 reads TGTGCCAGCAGCTTATCTAGCGGGAGCCCCATTCGCACAGATACGCAGTATTTT.

This clone was seen more than once but under ten times. The rearrangement joins TRBV6-6 to TRBJ2-7, with D possibly being TRBD2 (5 bases). The CDR3 contains 14 residues. Germline CDR1 MNHNY, CDR2 SVGAGI (reference sequence). Deletions cut 3 bases from V and 1 base from J, with 10 bases between. CDR3 in amino acids: CASSYRRGSYEQYF. CDR3 in DNA: TGTGCCAGCAGTTATCGTCGGGGATCCTACGAGCAGTACTTC.

This clone occurred once. This chain joins TRBV28 and TRBJ2-4, with D possibly matching TRBD1 (5 bases). Germline V gene data show CDR1 as MDHEN and CDR2 as SYDVKM. With 4 bases removed from V and 3 bases from J, the gap between germline ends came to 7 bases. This CDR3 contains 13 residues. The CDR3, as DNA: TGTGCCAGCAGTTCTCAGGGCAAAAACATTCAGTACTTC. It is translated as CASSSQGKNIQYF.

V is TRBV6-5 and J is TRBJ1-1; D ambiguous. Germline V gene lookup returns CDR1 MNHEY and CDR2 SVGAGI. V dropped 5 bases and J dropped 7 bases, with 14 bases sitting between them. The CDR3 extends over 13 amino acids. Here the CDR3 reads CASSPIRAGEAFF. The CDR3 nucleotides read TGTGCCAGCAGTCCCATAAGGGCGGGTGAAGCTTTCTTT.

The genes are TRBV10-2 and TRBJ2-5; no reliable D call. The V end lost 4 bases, the J end lost 5 bases, and 5 bases lay between the germline ends. Germline CDR1 is WSHSY and CDR2 is SAAADI. This CDR3 spans 11 amino acids. DNA for the CDR3: TGCGCCAGCAGTGTCGGGGAGACCCAGTACTTC. It specifies CASSVGETQYF.

The V call is TRBV7-8, the J call TRBJ1-1; D remains ambiguous. The CDR3 runs 14 residues. V was pared by 0 bases and J by 6 bases, with 11 bases between. Germline V gene data show CDR1 as SGHVS and CDR2 as FQNEAQ. CDR3 nucleotide sequence: TGTGCCAGCAGCTTAGCGGAGAGCTCCGCTGAAGCTTTCTTT. Translation: CASSLAESSAEAFF.

The DNA for the CDR3 is TGTGCCAGCAGCTTTCGAGGAGGCTCCTACGAGCAGTACTTC. Translating gives CASSFRGGSYEQYF. The gene calls are TRBV5-6 and TRBJ2-7, with D tentatively TRBD2 (5 bases). Per the germline V gene, CDR1 is SGHDT and CDR2 is YYEEEE. Trimming removed 2 bases from V and 0 bases from J, with 9 bases in between. The CDR3 has 14 residues.

V usage is TRBV5-1 and J usage is TRBJ2-1, with 9 bases lining up with TRBD1. J lost 2 bases, V lost 5 bases, and 5 bases had no gene match. The CDR3 is made up of 15 amino acids. Per germline, CDR1 SGHRS and CDR2 YFSETQ. CDR3 coding DNA: TGCGCCAGCAGTTCGGGACAGGGAGCCTACAATGAGCAGTTCTTC. Translating gives CASSSGQGAYNEQFF.

The rearrangement joins TRBV5-1 to TRBJ2-3; 9 bases agree with TRBD2. Trimming removed 4 bases from V and 3 bases from J; junction bases left unmatched: 9. This CDR3 comprises 16 residues. CDR1 is SGHRS, CDR2 YFSETQ, per germline. The CDR3 DNA reads TGCGCCAGCAGCCCCCCGGGACTAGCACAAACAGATACGCAGTATTTT. It yields the protein CASSPPGLAQTDTQYF.

The V and J genes are TRBV11-2 and TRBJ1-6, with a weak D call TRBD1 (6 bases). The germline CDR1 and CDR2 sequences are SGHAT and FQNNGV. This CDR3 contains 14 residues. The V and J ends lost 1 base and 14 bases respectively, with 15 bases between them. The CDR3 nucleotides are TGTGCCAGCAGCTTAGGCGGGGGCCCGTTGGCCCTCCACTTT. Protein sequence: CASSLGGGPLALHF. Variable domain in full (rest from reference TRBV11-2 and TRBJ1-6): EAGVAQSPRYKIIEKRQSVAFWCNPISGHATLYWYQQILGQGPKLLIQFQNNGVVDDSQLPKDRFSAERLKGVDSTLKIQPAKLEDSAVYLCASSLGGGPLALHFGNGTRLTVT.

This clone was recorded a few times. This chain links TRBV6-6 with TRBJ1-4; D is uncertain. V lost 7 bases and J lost 8, with 11 bases in between. The CDR3 length is 12 residues. Germline lookup yields CDR1 MNHNY and CDR2 SVGAGI (reference sequence). The CDR3 reads CASIGPEEKLFF. CDR3 bases: TGTGCCAGCATTGGCCCTGAAGAAAAACTGTTTTTT.

V and J are TRBV12-5 and TRBJ2-3, with a possible D match to TRBD2 (6 bases). This CDR3 region has 13 residues. Per germline, CDR1 LGHNT and CDR2 FRNRAP. The germline V and J ends were trimmed by 1 base and 4 bases, with 6 bases remaining between them. The CDR3 spells CASGLAGADTQYF. In nucleotides, the CDR3 is TGTGCTAGTGGTTTGGCGGGGGCAGATACGCAGTATTTT.

The chain carries TRBV7-2 and TRBJ2-1; tentative D call: TRBD2 (6 bases). With 4 bases removed from V and 4 bases from J, the gap between germline ends came to 20 bases. The germline gives CDR1 SGHTA, CDR2 FQGNSA. The CDR3 runs to 17 residues. CDR3: CASSSYSTGGGYNEQFF. For the CDR3, the DNA is TGTGCCAGCAGCTCTTATAGTACCGGGGGAGGATACAATGAGCAGTTCTTC.

The genes are TRBV19 and TRBJ1-2; D call uncertain. The CDR3 loop spans 12 amino acids. V lost 6 bases and J lost 2, with 7 bases in between. Germline CDR1 reads LNHDA; CDR2 reads SQIVND (reference sequence). CDR3 DNA sequence: TGTGCCAGTAGGTTGGCCAACTATGGCTACACCTTC. As protein: CASRLANYGYTF.

The rearrangement uses TRBV18 and TRBJ2-2; 13 bases line up with TRBD2. The junction had 2 bases not matched to a gene; V was cut back by 6 bases and J by 4 bases. In germline, CDR1 is KGHSH, CDR2 LQKENI. The CDR3 contains 15 residues. CDR3 loop: CASSRTSGGTGELFF. Written as DNA, the CDR3 is TGTGCCAGCTCCCGGACTAGCGGGGGCACCGGGGAGCTGTTTTTT.

The sample holds a few counts of this clone. The rearrangement uses TRBV30 and TRBJ1-1; D is unclear. Germline CDR1 GTSNPN, CDR2 SVGIG (reference sequence). This CDR3 is built from 12 residues. V gave up 3 bases and J gave up 4 bases, with 9 bases separating them. This CDR3 is CAWRRHPTEAFF. In DNA form, the CDR3 reads TGTGCCTGGAGGCGTCATCCCACTGAAGCTTTCTTT.

V and J are TRBV10-2 and TRBJ2-7; 7 bases are a match to TRBD2. CDR1 is WSHSY and CDR2 is SAAADI in the germline V gene. The CDR3 is 15 residues long. J was trimmed by 3 bases and V by 3 bases; bases with no gene match: 8. The CDR3 nucleotides read TGCGCCAGCAGTGATCCGGGGAGGGGAATCTACGAGCAGTACTTC. This gives the protein CASSDPGRGIYEQYF.

The chain has TRBV2 and TRBJ2-7; 8 bases align to TRBD2. In germline, CDR1 is SNHLY, CDR2 FYNNEI. The CDR3 sequence is 15 residues long. The J segment lost 6 bases and the V segment lost 5 bases, leaving 12 bases of the junction unmatched. As DNA, the CDR3 is TGTGCCAGCAGTAGAGCGGGAGTATTGGGAGCCGAGCAGTACTTC. It translates to CASSRAGVLGAEQYF.

The V call is TRBV6-5, the J call TRBJ1-6, with D perhaps matching TRBD1 (5 bases). V was shortened by 4 bases and J by 14 bases, with 12 bases between the two germline ends. The CDR3 runs to 12 residues. CDR1 and CDR2 (germline): MNHEY, SVGAGI. CDR3 DNA: TGTGCCAGCAGTTCGGGGGGAGGGACCCTCCACTTT. Protein: CASSSGGGTLHF.

The V call is TRBV6-5, the J call TRBJ2-1, with D possibly TRBD1 on 6 matching bases. Germline loops: CDR1 MNHEY, CDR2 SVGAGI. The V and J ends lost 5 bases and 0 bases respectively, with 11 bases between them. This CDR3 spans 15 amino acids. In nucleotides, the CDR3 is TGTGCCAGCAGTCGGACAGAGAGCTCCTACAATGAGCAGTTCTTC. The encoded protein is CASSRTESSYNEQFF.

The chain employs TRBV12-2 and TRBJ1-5; the DNA was not compared with TRBD1, the D call given in the table. TRBV12-2 is tagged as a pseudogene. The CDR3 loop spans 14 amino acids. Written as DNA, the CDR3 is TGTGCAAGTCGCTTATGGACAGCTAATCAGCCCCAGCATTTT. Translating it yields CASRLWTANQPQHF.

The rearrangement joins TRBV19 to TRBJ1-1; D might be TRBD1 (5 bases). The CDR3 is 15 amino acids. The V gene lost 3 bases and the J gene lost 9 bases, with 20 bases spanning the gap. Germline V gene data show CDR1 as LNHDA and CDR2 as SQIVND (reference sequence). The CDR3 coding sequence is TGTGCCAGTAGTATCCCGGGAGGGGCTGACACCCAAGCTTTCTTT. Amino acid sequence: CASSIPGGADTQAFF.

The V call is TRBV7-2, the J call TRBJ2-3, with TRBD2 as a possible D gene (6 bases). The V end lost 2 bases, the J end lost 3 bases, and 12 bases lay between the germline ends. Germline lookup yields CDR1 SGHTA and CDR2 FQGNSA. CDR3 length: 15 amino acids. CDR3 loop: CASSLQGGLTDTQYF. The CDR3 coding sequence is TGTGCCAGCAGCTTACAAGGAGGGCTAACAGATACGCAGTATTTT. The entire variable domain, with the rest obtained from reference TRBV7-2 and TRBJ2-3, is as follows: GAGVSQSPSNKVTEKGKDVELRCDPISGHTALYWYRQSLGQGLEFLIYFQGNSAPDKSGLPSDRFSAERTGGSVSTLTIQRTQQEDSAVYLCASSLQGGLTDTQYFGPGTRLTVL.

The chain couples TRBV4-2 to TRBJ2-1; D remains unclear. Deletions cut 0 bases from V and 7 bases from J, with 16 bases between. CDR3 length: 16 amino acids. Germline V lookup: CDR1 LGHNA, CDR2 YNFKEQ. Written as DNA, the CDR3 is TGTGCCAGCAGCCAAGAGTGGCAAGAAGAATGGAATGAGCAGTTCTTC. It specifies CASSQEWQEEWNEQFF.

This chain links TRBV6-1 with TRBJ2-1; 9 bases align to TRBD2. The CDR3 sequence is 17 residues long. Germline assignment: CDR1 MNHNS and CDR2 SASEGT. Unmatched junction bases numbered 8, after V lost 1 base and J lost 4 bases. For the CDR3, the DNA is TGTGCCAGCAGTGAAGGACTAGCGGAACCCTTTTACAATGAGCAGTTCTTC. It is translated as CASSEGLAEPFYNEQFF.

The chain carries TRBV6-5 and TRBJ1-5; unclear D gene. The CDR3 has 15 residues. V lost 6 bases and J lost 5, with 17 bases in between. Germline V gene lookup returns CDR1 MNHEY and CDR2 SVGAGI. This CDR3 reads CASRRLGPQDQPQHF. The CDR3 nucleotides read TGTGCCAGCAGGAGACTAGGGCCTCAGGATCAGCCCCAGCATTTT.

The genes are TRBV10-3 and TRBJ2-5; 7 nucleotides align to TRBD1. CDR3 length: 14 amino acids. Germline V CDR1 and CDR2: ENHRY, SYGVKD. Germline trimming cut 6 bases from V and 5 bases from J; bases unmatched to any gene: 9. The CDR3 coding sequence is TGTGCCATCAGGGGCCAGGGGGTGGGGGAGACCCAGTACTTC. Translating it yields CAIRGQGVGETQYF.

This clone was seen a single time. V is TRBV4-1 and J is TRBJ2-5; tentatively, D is TRBD1 (6 bases). Trimming stripped 4 bases from V and 3 bases from J, with 15 bases between. Germline CDR1 is MGHRA and CDR2 is YSYEKL. CDR3 size: 15 residues. CDR3 DNA: TGCGCCAGCAGCCGAGGGACATCCCTAGAAGAGACCCAGTACTTC. Its translation: CASSRGTSLEETQYF.